This TCR beta chain was captured by sequencing in a study of T cell changes during pregnancy in multiple sclerosis. TCRdb's table, derived via immunoSEQ multiplex PCR, lists solely in-frame clones and lacks some. The data contain about 110,000 clones, 90% to 95% of them singletons. Germline CDR1 is MRHNA and CDR2 is SNTAGT. CDR3 length equals 13 residues. Trimming shortened V by 5 bases and J by 4 bases, and 11 bases separated the two germline ends. Sequences were derived from peripheral blood, sampled in the third trimester of pregnancy. The chain links TRBV6-4 to TRBJ1-1, with D possibly matching TRBD1 (5 bases). The sequence derives from a female donor with multiple sclerosis, enrolled in a pregnancy study. CDR3 protein: CASSRRGTTEAFF. The DNA of the CDR3 is TGTGCCAGCAGTCGGAGGGGTACCACTGAAGCTTTCTTT.